One sample yielded the 20 T cell receptor beta chains listed below, sequenced in a study of graft-versus-host responses after intestinal transplantation. Generated by immunoSEQ multiplex PCR, the TCRdb table keeps only in-frame clones and is missing some. The sample shows approximately 40,000 clones, about 90% of them seen only once. Sequenced material: PBMCs, taken around 320 days after intestinal transplant. These receptor sequences come from a human patient who received an intestinal transplant, so some T cells may come from the graft donor.

The V call is TRBV13, the J call TRBJ2-7; possibly TRBD1 or TRBD2 for D (5 bases each). This CDR3 spans 13 amino acids. Germline V lookup: CDR1 PRHDT, CDR2 FYEKMQ (reference sequence). Trimming took off 8 bases at V and 2 bases at J, with 13 bases between the two ends. CDR3 loop: CASYGARPYEQYF. CDR3 nucleotide sequence: TGTGCCAGCTACGGGGCGCGGCCCTACGAGCAGTACTTC.

The V call is TRBV6-1, the J call TRBJ2-1; D possibly corresponds to TRBD2 (5 bases). This CDR3 region has 14 residues. V shed 7 bases and J shed 6 bases, with 16 bases lying between them. CDR1 is MNHNS and CDR2 is SASEGT in the germline V gene. The CDR3 protein is CASKAEEVRNEQFF. The DNA of the CDR3 is TGTGCCAGCAAGGCGGAGGAGGTCCGCAATGAGCAGTTCTTC.

This clone appeared a few times. The chain joins TRBV9 to TRBJ2-7; possibly TRBD1 or TRBD2 for D (6 bases each). Germline CDR1 SGDLS, CDR2 YYNGEE. V lost 0 bases, J lost 1 base, and 11 bases lay in between. The CDR3 is 15 residues long. CDR3 sequence (DNA): TGTGCCAGCAGCGTAGGGGGGGCTGGGTCCTACGAGCAGTACTTC. This codes for CASSVGGAGSYEQYF.

Regarding this clone: Other nucleotide sequences from this sample produce the same CDR3. This sequence joins TRBV18 and TRBJ2-7, with a possible D match to TRBD2 (5 bases). CDR1 and CDR2 (germline): KGHSH, LQKENI. CDR3 length: 13 residues. Trimming cost V 2 bases and J 0 bases, with 5 bases left between them. Here the CDR3 reads CASSPGSSYEQYF. In DNA form, the CDR3 reads TGTGCCAGCTCACCAGGGAGCTCCTACGAGCAGTACTTC. The full variable domain, its missing parts supplied by reference TRBV18 and TRBJ2-7, is NAGVMQNPRHLVRRRGQEARLRCSPMKGHSHVYWYRQLPEEGLKFMVYLQKENIIDESGMPKERFSAEFPKEGPSILRIQQVVRGDSAAYFCASSPGSSYEQYFGPGTRLTVT.

This clone was picked up one time. The CDR3 coding sequence is TGTGCCAGCAGCTTAGAGGTTTCGCCGGGACAGGGCGATTATCAGCCCCAGCATTTT. Its protein is CASSLEVSPGQGDYQPQHF. The rearrangement joins TRBV11-3 to TRBJ1-5; 9 nucleotides match TRBD1. Germline loops: CDR1 SGHNT, CDR2 YENEEA. With 0 bases clipped from V and 5 bases from J, the junction kept 14 bases outside the gene matches. CDR3 length: 19 amino acids.

This chain joins TRBV5-1 and TRBJ1-4; 7 positions match TRBD1. Germline loops: CDR1 SGHRS, CDR2 YFSETQ. The CDR3 totals 15 residues. The junction had 7 bases not matched to a gene; V was cut back by 4 bases and J by 4 bases. The CDR3 is CASSIGTAFNEKLFF. CDR3 DNA: TGCGCCAGCAGCATTGGGACAGCCTTTAATGAAAAACTGTTTTTT.

The chain couples TRBV7-9 to TRBJ1-1, with a weak D call TRBD1 (5 bases). This CDR3 region has 13 residues. Germline loops: CDR1 SEHNR, CDR2 FQNEAQ (reference sequence). With 1 base removed from V and 7 bases from J, the gap between germline ends came to 10 bases. This CDR3 reads CASSLGWGVEAFF. The CDR3 DNA reads as TGTGCCAGCAGCTTAGGGTGGGGCGTTGAAGCTTTCTTT.

The V gene is TRBV29-1, the J gene TRBJ2-2; D remains ambiguous. CDR3 length: 11 amino acids. Per the germline V gene, CDR1 is SQVTM and CDR2 is ANQGSEA. V was shortened by 6 bases and J by 6 bases, with 8 bases between the two germline ends. CDR3 protein: CSVRRAGELFF. CDR3 sequence (DNA): TGCAGCGTCCGGCGCGCCGGGGAGCTGTTTTTT.

The rearrangement joins TRBV7-9 to TRBJ2-7; TRBD1 or TRBD2 may be the D gene (5 bases each). V lost 5 bases to trimming and J lost 1 base, with 12 bases between them. This CDR3 has 14 residues. Germline-derived CDR1 and CDR2 are SEHNR and FQNEAQ (reference sequence). The CDR3 nucleotides are TGTGCCAGCAGCCCCGGTGGGGGATCCTACGAGCAGTACTTC. It translates to CASSPGGGSYEQYF.

Written as DNA, the CDR3 is TGTGCCAGCAGCTTAGCAGATAACCAGAGAAACACCATATATTTT. Translating it yields CASSLADNQRNTIYF. This chain joins TRBV7-2 and TRBJ1-3; D unresolved. The germline CDR1 and CDR2 sequences are SGHTA and FQGNSA. The germline V and J ends were trimmed by 0 bases and 5 bases, with 11 bases remaining between them. The CDR3 spans 15 residues.

The V and J genes are TRBV7-2 and TRBJ2-1; D is undetermined. The ends were cut back, 0 bases at V and 2 bases at J, with 11 bases in the middle. Germline-derived CDR1 and CDR2 are SGHTA and FQGNSA. The CDR3 length is 16 residues. The DNA of the CDR3 is TGTGCCAGCAGCTTAGCGAGCGTGGGGACCTACAATGAGCAGTTCTTC. It is translated as CASSLASVGTYNEQFF.

This rearrangement joins TRBV5-3 to TRBJ2-7; TRBD1 agrees at 7 bases. Being an ORF, TRBV5-3 has a function that is uncertain. J was trimmed by 4 bases and V by 5 bases; bases with no gene match: 15. The CDR3 is 16 amino acids. CDR3: CARSTTEGRGMYEQYF. CDR3 sequence (DNA): TGTGCCAGAAGTACGACCGAAGGCAGGGGGATGTACGAGCAGTACTTC.

The V and J genes are TRBV5-1 and TRBJ2-5; no clear D gene. The V end was cut by 2 bases, the J end by 5 bases, with 4 bases between. Germline V gene lookup returns CDR1 SGHRS and CDR2 YFSETQ. This CDR3 has 11 amino acids. CDR3 residues: CASSLRETQYF. In nucleotides, the CDR3 is TGCGCCAGCAGCTTAAGGGAGACCCAGTACTTC.

This clone was detected once. CDR3 residues: CAWGEGVAETQYF. The CDR3 nucleotides are TGTGCCTGGGGGGAGGGGGTAGCGGAGACCCAGTACTTC. The chain recombines TRBV30 with TRBJ2-5; possible D gene TRBD2, 7 bases. Germline CDR1 reads GTSNPN; CDR2 reads SVGIG (reference sequence). The CDR3 is 13 amino acids. Trimming took off 5 bases at V and 5 bases at J, with 15 bases between the two ends. Complete variable domain (other parts from reference TRBV30 and TRBJ2-5): SQTIHQWPATLVQPVGSPLSLECTVEGTSNPNLYWYRQAAGRGLQLLFYSVGIGQISSEVPQNLSASRPQDRQFILSSKKLLLSDSGFYLCAWGEGVAETQYFGPGTRLLVL.

V usage is TRBV2 and J usage is TRBJ1-1; 9 nucleotides line up with TRBD1. Trimming cost V 5 bases and J 1 base; bases outside gene matches: 2. CDR1 and CDR2 from the germline V gene are SNHLY and FYNNEI. This CDR3 spans 14 amino acids. The CDR3 DNA is TGTGCCAGCAGTCAGGACAGGGGGAACACTGAAGCTTTCTTT. Amino acids: CASSQDRGNTEAFF.

The chain carries TRBV6-1 and TRBJ2-7; TRBD1 matches 9 bases. This CDR3 comprises 13 residues. Germline V gene sequence: CDR1 MNHNS, CDR2 SASEGT. V lost 6 bases to trimming and J lost 4 bases; unmatched junction nucleotides: 4. The CDR3 loop reads CASRSQGAYEQYF. The CDR3 bases are TGTGCCAGCAGGTCACAGGGGGCGTACGAGCAGTACTTC.

The chain has TRBV6-5 and TRBJ2-5; tentatively, D is TRBD1 (6 bases). Germline values: CDR1 MNHEY, CDR2 SVGAGI. The V gene lost 5 bases and the J gene lost 1 base, with 8 bases spanning the gap. CDR3 length: 13 residues. CDR3 DNA: TGTGCCAGCAGTCGGACAGTCCAAGAGACCCAGTACTTC. Its translation is CASSRTVQETQYF.

Here the CDR3 reads CATSRDWGGSRTEAFF. CDR3 nucleotides: TGTGCCACCAGCAGAGATTGGGGGGGCAGTCGCACTGAAGCTTTCTTT. The V call is TRBV15, the J call TRBJ1-1; D is possibly TRBD1 (6 bases). Germline values: CDR1 LNHNV, CDR2 YYDKDF (reference sequence). The V end was cut by 0 bases, the J end by 4 bases, with 15 bases between. The CDR3 has 16 residues.

This chain joins TRBV19 and TRBJ2-1, with D perhaps matching TRBD2 (6 bases). CDR1 is LNHDA, CDR2 SQIVND, per germline (reference sequence). V lost 2 bases and J lost 3, with 17 bases in between. This CDR3 is built from 17 residues. The CDR3 loop is CASSISSILADYNEQFF. CDR3 coding DNA: TGTGCCAGTAGTATAAGTTCCATCTTAGCGGACTACAATGAGCAGTTCTTC.

Concerning this clone: Other DNA variants within this sample encode the same CDR3. The genes are TRBV10-1 and TRBJ2-3, with D hard to call. The CDR3 totals 12 residues. The V gene's germline CDR1 is WNHNN and CDR2 SYGVQD (reference sequence). The V gene lost 6 bases and the J gene lost 0 bases, with 4 bases spanning the gap. CDR3 bases: TGCGCCAGCAGCGGGAGCACAGATACGCAGTATTTT. Protein sequence: CASSGSTDTQYF.